This T cell receptor (beta chain) emerged from a study of cytomegalovirus exposure and HLA in healthy donors. Points from the study as a whole: Some TCR beta chains (around 160 of them) were listed as cytomegalovirus-associated. Among the CMV-associated chains, a few were confirmed in vitro as specific for CMV antigens.

Each donor was healthy, and each was a bone marrow donor. Unrecorded immune exposures were likely, despite nominal health at sampling. Remarks on this clone: Its antigen remains unidentified.

Researchers ran the PCR with 60 Vbeta and 13 Jbeta primers. Clones were sequenced by immunoSEQ multiplex PCR, and TCRdb holds only the in-frame ones, with some missing. Among 110,000 to 150,000 clones listed, over 65% were seen once. Looked up from germline, CDR1 is SGHNT and CDR2 is YYREEE (reference sequence). Trimming stripped 3 bases from V and 5 bases from J, with 14 bases between. This CDR3 has 15 amino acids. Sequenced sample: PBMCs. This rearrangement joins TRBV5-4 to TRBJ1-4; possibly TRBD1 for D (5 bases). The receptor was derived from a woman aged 25 to 45 in good health and CMV-seronegative. As DNA, the CDR3 is TGTGCCAGCAGCTCCCCGACCGGGGGGAATGAAAAACTGTTTTTT. This gives the protein CASSSPTGGNEKLFF. The variable domain in full, with the rest retrieved from reference TRBV5-4 and TRBJ1-4, is ETGVTQSPTHLIKTRGQQVTLRCSSQSGHNTVSWYQQALGQGPQFIFQYYREEENGRGNFPPRFSGLQFPNYSSELNVNALELDDSALYLCASSSPTGGNEKLFFGSGTQLSVL.